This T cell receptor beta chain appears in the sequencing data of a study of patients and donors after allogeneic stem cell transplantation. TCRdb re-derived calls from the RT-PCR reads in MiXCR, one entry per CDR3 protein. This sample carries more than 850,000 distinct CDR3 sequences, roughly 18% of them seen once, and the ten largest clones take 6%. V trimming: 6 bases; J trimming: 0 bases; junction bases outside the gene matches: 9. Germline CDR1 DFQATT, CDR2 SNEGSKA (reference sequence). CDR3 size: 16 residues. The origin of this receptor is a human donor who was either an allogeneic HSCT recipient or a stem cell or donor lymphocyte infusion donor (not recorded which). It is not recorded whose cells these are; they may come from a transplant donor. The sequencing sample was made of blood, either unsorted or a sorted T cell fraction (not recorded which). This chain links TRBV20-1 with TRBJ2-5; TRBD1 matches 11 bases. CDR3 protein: CSAQGDRGNYQETQYF. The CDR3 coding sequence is TGCAGTGCCCAGGGGGACAGGGGGAATTACCAAGAGACCCAGTACTTC.